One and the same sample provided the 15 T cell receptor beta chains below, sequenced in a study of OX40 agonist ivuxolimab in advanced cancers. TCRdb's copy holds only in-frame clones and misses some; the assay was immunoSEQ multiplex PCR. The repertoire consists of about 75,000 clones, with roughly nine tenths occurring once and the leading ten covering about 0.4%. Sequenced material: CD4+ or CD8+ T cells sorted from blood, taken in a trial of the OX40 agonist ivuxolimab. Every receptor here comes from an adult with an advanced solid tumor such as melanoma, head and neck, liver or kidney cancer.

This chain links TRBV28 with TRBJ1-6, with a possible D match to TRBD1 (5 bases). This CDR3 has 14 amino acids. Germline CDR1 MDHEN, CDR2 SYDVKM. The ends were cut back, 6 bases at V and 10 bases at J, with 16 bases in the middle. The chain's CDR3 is CASRVTGPWSPLHF. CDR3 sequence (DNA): TGTGCCAGCAGAGTTACAGGACCCTGGTCACCCCTCCACTTT.

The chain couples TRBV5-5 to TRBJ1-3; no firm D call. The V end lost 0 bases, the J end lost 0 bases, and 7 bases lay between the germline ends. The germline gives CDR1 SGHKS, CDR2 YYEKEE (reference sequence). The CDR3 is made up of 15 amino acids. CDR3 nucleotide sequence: TGTGCCAGCAGCTTGGACTGGGGCTCTGGAAACACCATATATTTT. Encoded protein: CASSLDWGSGNTIYF.

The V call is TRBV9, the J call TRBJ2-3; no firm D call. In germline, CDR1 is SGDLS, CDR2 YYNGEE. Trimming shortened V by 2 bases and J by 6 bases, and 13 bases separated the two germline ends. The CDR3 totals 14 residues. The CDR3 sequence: CASSVSSLGDTQYF. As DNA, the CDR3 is TGTGCCAGCAGCGTTTCCTCACTCGGGGATACGCAGTATTTT.

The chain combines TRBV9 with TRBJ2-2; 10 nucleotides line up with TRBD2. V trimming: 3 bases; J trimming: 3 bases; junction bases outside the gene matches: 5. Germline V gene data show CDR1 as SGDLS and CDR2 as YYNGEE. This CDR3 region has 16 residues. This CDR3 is CASSARTSGYTGELFF. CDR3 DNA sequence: TGTGCCAGCAGCGCCCGGACTAGCGGATACACCGGGGAGCTGTTTTTT.

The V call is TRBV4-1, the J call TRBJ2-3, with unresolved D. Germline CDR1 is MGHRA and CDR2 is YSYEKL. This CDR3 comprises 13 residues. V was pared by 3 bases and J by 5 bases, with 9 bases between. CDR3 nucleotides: TGCGCCAGCAGCCATCTTTCGGGAGATACGCAGTATTTT. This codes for CASSHLSGDTQYF.

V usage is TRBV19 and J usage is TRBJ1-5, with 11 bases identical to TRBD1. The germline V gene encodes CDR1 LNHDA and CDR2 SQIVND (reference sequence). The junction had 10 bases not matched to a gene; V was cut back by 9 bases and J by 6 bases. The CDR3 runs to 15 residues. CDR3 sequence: CASEGQGASSQPQHF. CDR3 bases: TGTGCCAGCGAAGGACAGGGGGCATCTAGTCAGCCCCAGCATTTT.

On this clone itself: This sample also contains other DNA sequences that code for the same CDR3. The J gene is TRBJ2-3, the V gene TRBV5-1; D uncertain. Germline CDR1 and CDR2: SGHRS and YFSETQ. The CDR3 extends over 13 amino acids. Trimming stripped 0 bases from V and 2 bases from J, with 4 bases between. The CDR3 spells CASSLASTDTQYF. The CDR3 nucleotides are TGCGCCAGCAGCTTGGCCTCCACAGATACGCAGTATTTT. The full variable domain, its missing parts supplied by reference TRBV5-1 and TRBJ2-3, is KAGVTQTPRYLIKTRGQQVTLSCSPISGHRSVSWYQQTPGQGLQFLFEYFSETQRNKGNFPGRFSGRQFSNSRSEMNVSTLELGDSALYLCASSLASTDTQYFGPGTRLTVL.

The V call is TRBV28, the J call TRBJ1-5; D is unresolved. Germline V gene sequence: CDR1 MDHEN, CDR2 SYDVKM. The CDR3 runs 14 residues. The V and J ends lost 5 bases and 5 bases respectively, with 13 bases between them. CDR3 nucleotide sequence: TGTGCCAGCAGTCTCTTAGGGAGGGATCAGCCCCAGCATTTT. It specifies CASSLLGRDQPQHF. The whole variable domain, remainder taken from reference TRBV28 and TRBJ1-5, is DVKVTQSSRYLVKRTGEKVFLECVQDMDHENMFWYRQDPGLGLRLIYFSYDVKMKEKGDIPEGYSVSREKKERFSLILESASTNQTSMYLCASSLLGRDQPQHFGDGTRLSIL.

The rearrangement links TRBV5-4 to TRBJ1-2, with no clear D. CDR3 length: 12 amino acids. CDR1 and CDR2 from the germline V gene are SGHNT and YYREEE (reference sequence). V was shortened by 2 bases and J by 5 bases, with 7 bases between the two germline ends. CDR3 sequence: CASSFGEYGYTF. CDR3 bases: TGTGCCAGCAGCTTTGGAGAGTATGGCTACACCTTC.

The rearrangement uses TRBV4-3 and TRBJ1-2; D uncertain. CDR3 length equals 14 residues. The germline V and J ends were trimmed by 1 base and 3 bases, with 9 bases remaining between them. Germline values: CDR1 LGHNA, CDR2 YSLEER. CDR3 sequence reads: CASSQGPLDYGYTF. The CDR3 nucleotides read TGCGCCAGCAGCCAAGGGCCCCTAGACTATGGCTACACCTTC.

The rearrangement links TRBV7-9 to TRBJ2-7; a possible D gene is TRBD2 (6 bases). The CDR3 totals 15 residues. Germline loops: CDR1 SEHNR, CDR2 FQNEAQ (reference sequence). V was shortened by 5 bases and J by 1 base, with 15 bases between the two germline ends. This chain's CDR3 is CASSLTGGLSYEQYF. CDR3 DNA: TGTGCCAGCAGCCTCACCGGGGGATTATCCTACGAGCAGTACTTC.

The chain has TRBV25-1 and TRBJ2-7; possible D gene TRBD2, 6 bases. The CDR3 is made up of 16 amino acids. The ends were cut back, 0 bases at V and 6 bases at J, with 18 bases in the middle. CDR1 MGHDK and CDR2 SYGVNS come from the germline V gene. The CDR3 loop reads CASSEYSPGEIGEQYF. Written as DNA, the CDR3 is TGTGCCAGCAGTGAATATAGTCCGGGAGAGATAGGCGAGCAGTACTTC.

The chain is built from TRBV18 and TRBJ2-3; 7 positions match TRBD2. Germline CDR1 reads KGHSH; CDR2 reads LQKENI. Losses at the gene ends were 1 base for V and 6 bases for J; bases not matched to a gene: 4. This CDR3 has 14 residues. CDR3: CASSPRGGWDTQYF. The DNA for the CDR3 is TGTGCCAGCTCACCACGCGGGGGATGGGATACGCAGTATTTT. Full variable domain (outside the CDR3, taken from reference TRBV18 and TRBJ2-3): NAGVMQNPRHLVRRRGQEARLRCSPMKGHSHVYWYRQLPEEGLKFMVYLQKENIIDESGMPKERFSAEFPKEGPSILRIQQVVRGDSAAYFCASSPRGGWDTQYFGPGTRLTVL.

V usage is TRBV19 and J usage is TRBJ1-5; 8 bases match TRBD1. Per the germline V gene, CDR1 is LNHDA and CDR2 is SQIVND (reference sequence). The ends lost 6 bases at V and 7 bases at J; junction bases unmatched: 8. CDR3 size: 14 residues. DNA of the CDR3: TGTGCCAGTAGGCAGACAGGGGTTGGGCAGCCCCAGCATTTT. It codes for CASRQTGVGQPQHF.

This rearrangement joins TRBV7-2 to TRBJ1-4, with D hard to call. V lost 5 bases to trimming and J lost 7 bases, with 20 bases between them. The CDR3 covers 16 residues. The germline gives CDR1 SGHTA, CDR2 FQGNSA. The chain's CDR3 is CASSPQPPGSGEKLFF. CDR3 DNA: TGTGCCAGCAGCCCTCAACCCCCGGGGTCCGGTGAAAAACTGTTTTTT.